Sequencing of this T cell receptor (beta chain) was carried out in a study of T cells in Graves' hyperthyroidism and ophthalmopathy. About the study: The authors collected peripheral blood at initial diagnosis, before any treatment. Study results and caveats: In the analysis, a 13 V-J model separated ophthalmopathy from stable hyperthyroidism. Blood also showed most of the thyroid clonotypes that were expanded above 0.001.

The table lists this clonotype with many counts. Antigen specificity is unknown. It was RNA transcripts that yielded the amplified TCR beta CDR3 regions. The primer set for the first-round RT-PCR of the TCR CDR3 was HTBI. A single record per CDR3 protein comes from TCRdb applying MiXCR to the multiplex PCR reads. Of under 200,000 distinct CDR3 sequences in the sample, approximately 9% were seen once. The CDR3 contains 18 residues. V gave up 0 bases and J gave up 7 bases; unmatched junction bases: 13. Looked up from germline, CDR1 is DFQATT and CDR2 is SNEGSKA (reference sequence). V is TRBV20-1 and J is TRBJ2-1, with 12 bases identical to TRBD2. The sequencing sample was made of blood. The TCR comes from a woman between 18 and 29 years old with Graves' hyperthyroidism that later progressed to Graves' ophthalmopathy. CDR3 bases: TGCAGTGCTAGAGATCGGCGGACTAGCGGGACACCCCCAAATGAGCAGTTCTTC. Amino acids: CSARDRRTSGTPPNEQFF.